The clone carrying this TCR beta chain has a count of ten or more. Its cognate antigen is unknown. TCRdb redid the calling of the reads with MiXCR, one entry per CDR3 protein. The sample holds 480,000 or so distinct CDR3 sequences, around 11% seen once. The entry originates in a study of T cell repertoires in cytomegalovirus infection. Study-level results: Cumulative frequency (of public TCR beta family members) identified carriers of CMV plus the relevant HLA. Dominating the ex vivo response were TCR beta clonotypes that were CMV-specific and HLA-C-restricted.

The clonotype originates from a human donor in good health (CMV status not recorded). Some clones in this sample may be carry-over from other donors' samples. The source material was PBMCs.

CDR3 protein: CASSGREFNYGYTF. The CDR3 region has the DNA TGTGCCAGCAGCGGACGGGAGTTCAACTATGGCTACACCTTC. V and J are TRBV9 and TRBJ1-2; D gene ambiguous. The CDR3 loop spans 14 amino acids. Per germline, CDR1 SGDLS and CDR2 YYNGEE. V shed 3 bases and J shed 2 bases, with 11 bases lying between them. Together with reference TRBV9 and TRBJ1-2, the CDR3 gives the full variable domain: DSGVTQTPKHLITATGQRVTLRCSPRSGDLSVYWYQQSLDQGLQFLIQYYNGEERAKGNILERFSAQQFPDLHSELNLSSLELGDSALYFCASSGREFNYGYTFGSGTRLTVV.